This T cell receptor (beta chain) was identified in a study of metastatic and nonmetastatic thyroid tumors. Study in general: Repertoires from malignant and benign thyroid patients were compared across blood and tumor or nodule tissue.

TCRdb reprocessed the PCR reads via MiXCR. The sample lists 12,000 or so clones, around 31% occurring once. The sample holds many counts of this clone. Its cognate antigen is unknown. No treatment of any kind had been given to any patient before thyroid surgery. Study conclusions and caveats: Malignant thyroid tumors reportedly exceeded benign nodules significantly in TCR beta diversity, with the difference appearing in blood and tumor.

The TCR sequence derives from a female donor with papillary thyroid cancer or a benign thyroid nodule (not recorded which). Some clones in this sample may be carry-over from other donors' samples. The specimen was tumor tissue.

The CDR3 protein is CASSSPHLSMPPSSSGANVLTF. In DNA form, the CDR3 reads TGCGCCAGCAGCTCGCCGCACCTGTCTATGCCGCCCTCGTCCTCTGGGGCCAACGTCCTGACTTTC. The J gene is TRBJ2-6, the V gene TRBV5-1; no clear D. This CDR3 has 22 amino acids. The V gene's germline CDR1 is SGHRS and CDR2 YFSETQ. V was shortened by 3 bases and J by 0 bases, with 28 bases between the two germline ends.